Reported below is one T cell receptor (beta chain). Its antigen is as yet unknown. CDR1 is MNHEY and CDR2 is SVGAGI in the germline V gene. V lost 0 bases and J lost 0; bases outside the gene matches: 4. The CDR3 has 17 amino acids. This record comes from a study of T cells in Graves' hyperthyroidism and ophthalmopathy. Hyperthyroidism, newly diagnosed and lasting under 2 months, affected patients aged 18 to 65. Diagnostic assessment was based on clinical symptoms, serum thyroxine and TRAb, thyroid ultrasound and orbital computed tomography. Initially, at the first diagnosis of hyperthyroidism and before any ophthalmopathy symptoms, blood was sampled. The study, taken as a whole, reports: Most thyroid clonotypes expanded above 0.001 were also detected in blood.

The TCR beta CDR3 regions underwent amplification using RNA transcripts as the source. An initial round of RT-PCR targeting the TCR CDR3 relied on the HTBI primer set. Via MiXCR, TCRdb re-called the multiplex PCR reads, giving one row per CDR3 protein. The sample records about 300,000 distinct CDR3 sequences, 13% being singletons. The chain links TRBV6-5 to TRBJ2-3, with 9 bases fitting TRBD1. The specimen sequenced was blood. The receptor was derived from a woman aged 25 to 39 with Graves' hyperthyroidism that later progressed to Graves' ophthalmopathy. Written as DNA, the CDR3 is TGTGCCAGCAGTTACTCGAAGGGACAGGGCAGCACAGATACGCAGTATTTT. Its translation is CASSYSKGQGSTDTQYF.